The 17 T cell receptor beta chains presented below share a single source sample, sequenced in a study of blood T cells in healthy people across ages. Primed by a sample-barcoded 5' primer and a J-beta primer mix, a second PCR proceeded for roughly 7 to 11 cycles. Each CDR3 protein is one row after TCRdb ran MiXCR on the 5' RACE reads. The table includes hundreds of thousands of distinct CDR3 sequences, more than 45% detected once. Input material: blood. The receptors originated from a man in his thirties or forties in good health.

The chain couples TRBV27 to TRBJ2-7; TRBD1 aligns across 12 bases. Germline V CDR1 and CDR2: MNHEY, SMNVEV (reference sequence). V lost 5 bases, J lost 3 bases, and 11 bases stayed unmatched. CDR3 size: 17 residues. DNA for the CDR3: TGTGCCAGCAGTGGGACAGGGGGCGATGAGTTACTCTACGAGCAGTACTTC. Encoded protein: CASSGTGGDELLYEQYF.

The chain links TRBV3-1 to TRBJ2-5; D is perhaps TRBD1 (5 bases). Trimming took off 1 base at V and 7 bases at J, with 13 bases between the two ends. In germline, CDR1 is LGHDT, CDR2 YNNKEL (reference sequence). CDR3 length: 14 amino acids. The CDR3 loop reads CASSQADKRGTQYF. CDR3 coding DNA: TGTGCCAGCAGCCAAGCTGACAAAAGGGGGACCCAGTACTTC.

This clonotype was observed a handful of times. The chain links TRBV7-2 to TRBJ1-1, with D uncertain. This CDR3 spans 12 amino acids. V gave up 5 bases and J gave up 8 bases, with 12 bases separating them. Germline assignment: CDR1 SGHTA and CDR2 FQGNSA. CDR3 DNA: TGTGCCAGCAGCCCGACCGGCAGAGAAGCTTTCTTT. Protein: CASSPTGREAFF.

This clonotype was picked up one time. The V and J genes are TRBV11-1 and TRBJ2-3; no clear D. This CDR3 is built from 14 residues. Trimming shortened V by 1 base and J by 6 bases, and 11 bases separated the two germline ends. The germline V gene encodes CDR1 SGHAT and CDR2 FQDESV (reference sequence). As DNA, the CDR3 is TGTGCCAGCAGCTTAGATTCGAAGCGTGATACGCAGTATTTT. Its protein product is CASSLDSKRDTQYF.

CDR3 amino acids: CASSTRTSGTNEQFF. The CDR3 DNA reads as TGTGCCAGTTCGACTAGGACTAGCGGGACTAATGAGCAGTTCTTC. The J gene is TRBJ2-1, the V gene TRBV27; 12 nucleotides align to TRBD2. V lost 9 bases, J lost 7 bases, and 10 bases stayed unmatched. CDR1 is MNHEY and CDR2 is SMNVEV in the germline V gene (reference sequence). CDR3 length: 15 amino acids.

This clonotype has only a few counts. The chain is built from TRBV20-1 and TRBJ1-2; 9 bases are a match to TRBD1. The germline CDR1 and CDR2 sequences are DFQATT and SNEGSKA (reference sequence). Trimming at V came to 1 base and at J to 1 base, leaving 10 bases not matched to a gene. The CDR3 runs 17 residues. DNA of the CDR3: TGCAGTGCTAGAGGTGGCACAGGGGGCTGGGGTAACTATGGCTACACCTTC. Amino acid sequence: CSARGGTGGWGNYGYTF.

This clonotype has a handful of counts. The V gene is TRBV27, the J gene TRBJ2-6; a possible D gene is TRBD2 (5 bases). This CDR3 contains 17 residues. Germline CDR1 reads MNHEY; CDR2 reads SMNVEV (reference sequence). Trimming shortened V by 6 bases and J by 1 base, and 16 bases separated the two germline ends. CDR3 sequence: CASRLSGGGSGANVLTF. CDR3 DNA sequence: TGTGCCAGCAGACTGTCGGGCGGCGGGTCTGGGGCCAACGTCCTGACTTTC.

This chain uses TRBV20-1 with TRBJ1-1; D is ambiguous. V was cut by 0 bases and J by 7 bases, with 9 bases left in between. The CDR3 covers 12 residues. Germline V CDR1 and CDR2: DFQATT, SNEGSKA (reference sequence). CDR3 amino acids: CSARESTIEAFF. DNA for the CDR3: TGCAGTGCTAGAGAGTCTACTATTGAAGCTTTCTTT.

V and J are TRBV3-1 and TRBJ2-4, with D possibly TRBD1 on 5 matching bases. This CDR3 has 13 amino acids. Trimming left V 4 bases short and J 2 bases short, with 6 bases between. Looked up from germline, CDR1 is LGHDT and CDR2 is YNNKEL (reference sequence). The CDR3 loop reads CASSRQTKNIQYF. In DNA, the CDR3 is TGTGCCAGCAGCCGACAGACCAAAAACATTCAGTACTTC.

In DNA form, the CDR3 reads TGTGCCAGCAGTTATTGGGGACAAGCTTTCTTT. Its translation: CASSYWGQAFF. The chain is built from TRBV6-5 and TRBJ1-1, with D possibly being TRBD1 (5 bases). The CDR3 contains 11 residues. CDR1 is MNHEY, CDR2 SVGAGI, per germline. Trimming removed 3 bases at V and 9 bases at J, with 8 bases between.

V is TRBV12-3 or TRBV12-4 and J is TRBJ1-2; the D gene is possibly TRBD1 (6 bases). This CDR3 region has 17 residues. V lost 3 bases to trimming and J lost 1 base, with 18 bases between them. CDR3 sequence reads: CASSFSLSRGGNYGYTF. CDR3 nucleotides: TGTGCCAGCAGTTTTTCCCTGAGCAGGGGTGGTAACTATGGCTACACCTTC.

This clonotype came up many times. The rearrangement links TRBV29-1 to TRBJ2-7; TRBD1 agrees at 7 bases. The CDR3 totals 14 residues. With 6 bases clipped from V and 7 bases from J, the junction kept 15 bases outside the gene matches. Germline assignment: CDR1 SQVTM and CDR2 ANQGSEA. This CDR3 is CSVRREQGSGEQYF. Here the CDR3 DNA reads TGCAGCGTCCGCAGAGAACAGGGGAGTGGGGAGCAGTACTTC.

The chain couples TRBV4-3 to TRBJ2-6; no clear D gene. CDR3 length: 15 amino acids. V lost 0 bases and J lost 4, with 7 bases in between. Germline lookup yields CDR1 LGHNA and CDR2 YSLEER. The CDR3 coding sequence is TGCGCCAGCAGCCAAGAGCCCCTCGGGGCCAACGTCCTGACTTTC. As protein: CASSQEPLGANVLTF.

The gene calls are TRBV2 and TRBJ1-1; D unclear. The CDR3 has 12 residues. V was clipped by 7 bases and J by 6 bases, with 12 bases between them. Germline V gives CDR1 SNHLY, CDR2 FYNNEI. CDR3 nucleotide sequence: TGTGCCAGCATAGCAGTACGGGCTGAAGCTTTCTTT. Protein product: CASIAVRAEAFF.

The sample holds a few counts of this clonotype. The CDR3 coding sequence is TGCAGCGTTGGGGACACGGCCCAAGAGACCCAGTACTTC. Amino acid sequence: CSVGDTAQETQYF. The V and J genes are TRBV29-1 and TRBJ2-5; possible D gene TRBD1, 6 bases. Germline CDR1 SQVTM, CDR2 ANQGSEA. The CDR3 covers 13 residues. The V gene lost 4 bases and the J gene lost 1 base, with 10 bases spanning the gap.

Of note for this clonotype: Mismatch with germline at one junction end may stem from a read error. The V call is TRBV4-3, the J call TRBJ2-1, with TRBD2 identical over 11 bases. The CDR3 sequence is 17 residues long. CDR1 and CDR2 from the germline V gene are LGHNA and YSLEER. The CDR3 region is CASSQDLLAGVYNERFF. The CDR3 DNA sequence: TGCGCCAGCAGCCAAGACTTACTAGCGGGAGTCTACAATGAGCGGTTCTTC.

The genes are TRBV5-1 and TRBJ2-4; a weak D match, TRBD2 (5 bases). Gene TRBJ2-7 matches the end of the DNA better, so the J call may be wrong. The CDR3 is 13 residues long. From germline, CDR1 is SGHRS and CDR2 YFSETQ. The CDR3: CASSLESGNEQYF. The CDR3 coding sequence is TGCGCCAGCAGCTTGGAATCGGGGAACGAGCAGTACTTC.